This T cell receptor (beta chain) was recovered during a study of shared clonotypes between healthy human individuals. Terminally differentiated effector memory CD45RA+ cells were left out of the naive CD8 fraction, which was CD45RO-negative and positively selected for CCR7. Repertoires were generated with immunoSEQ multiplex PCR, while TCRdb's copy carries only in-frame clones and drops some. The top ten hold around 1.1% of the sample, which has around 2,000,000 clones, about 95% seen once. Deletions cut 0 bases from V and 6 bases from J, with 10 bases between. This CDR3 has 14 residues. Looked up from germline, CDR1 is MGHRA and CDR2 is YSYEKL. To note about this clone: Other DNA sequences of this sample code for an identical CDR3.

Sequenced input: naive CD8+ T cells sorted from blood. The chain links TRBV4-1 to TRBJ2-3; no clear D. The sequence derives from a man aged 18 to 30 in good health. For the CDR3, the DNA is TGCGCCAGCAGCCAAGATCCCGCAACGGATACGCAGTATTTT. Residues: CASSQDPATDTQYF.